These 21 T cell receptor beta chains originate from one sample sequenced in a study of T cell repertoires in cytomegalovirus infection (dated by TCRdb to the late 2010s). The instrument was an Illumina HiSeq 1500. TCRdb passed the public sequencing reads through fastp at Q25 and MiXCR, retaining productive beta sequences. Each entry merges the rows of one CDR3 protein and shows their most common DNA and genes. The sample table lists about 300,000 distinct CDR3 sequences, around 25% of them with a count of one. The ten largest clones capture more than 11% of the sample. Material: PBMCs. These receptors were taken from a human donor in good health (CMV status not recorded). Some clones in this sample may be carry-over from other donors' samples.

The chain employs TRBV29-1 and TRBJ2-5, with D perhaps matching TRBD1 (6 bases). V was pared by 6 bases and J by 7 bases, with 21 bases between. The CDR3 is 14 residues long. Germline-derived CDR1 and CDR2 are SQVTM and ANQGSEA. The CDR3 is CSVGIQGSIGTQYF. The CDR3 nucleotides are TGCAGCGTCGGGATACAGGGATCGATAGGGACCCAGTACTTC.

At least ten counts were recorded for this clonotype. Written as DNA, the CDR3 is TGTGCCAGCAGCCCGGACTCCACACTTTACGAGCAGTACTTC. Translation: CASSPDSTLYEQYF. This chain joins TRBV6-5 and TRBJ2-7; tentative D call: TRBD2 (5 bases). The germline V gene encodes CDR1 MNHEY and CDR2 SVGAGI. CDR3 length: 14 residues. Trimming took 6 bases from V and 4 from J, leaving 16 bases between them.

The genes are TRBV7-3 and TRBJ2-3; 12 positions agree with TRBD2. The germline gives CDR1 SGHTA, CDR2 FQGTGA. The CDR3 covers 15 residues. Trimming cost V 5 bases and J 2 bases; bases outside gene matches: 2. In DNA form, the CDR3 reads TGTGCCAGCAGCCGACTAGCGGGGGTCACAGATACGCAGTATTTT. The encoded protein is CASSRLAGVTDTQYF.

This clonotype was observed at least ten times. The chain links TRBV6-5 to TRBJ1-2; the match to TRBD1 covers 7 bases. Germline CDR1 reads MNHEY; CDR2 reads SVGAGI. Trimming took 0 bases from V and 8 from J; bases not matched to a gene: 9. The CDR3 is 15 residues long. CDR3 in DNA: TGTGCCAGCAGTTACTCGAAAGGGGGCGCATCGGGCTACACCTTC. Its protein product is CASSYSKGGASGYTF.

J is TRBJ1-5 and V is TRBV11-2, with 7 bases fitting TRBD1. With 5 bases clipped from V and 7 bases from J, the junction kept 8 bases outside the gene matches. Germline V gene data show CDR1 as SGHAT and CDR2 as FQNNGV. The CDR3 loop spans 14 amino acids. Written as DNA, the CDR3 is TGTGCCAGCAGCCACAGGGGCGCGGACCAGCCCCAGCATTTT. Encoded protein: CASSHRGADQPQHF.

The rearrangement uses TRBV10-3 and TRBJ2-5; D not certain. The CDR3 extends over 16 amino acids. V lost 0 bases and J lost 5, with 16 bases in between. From germline, CDR1 is ENHRY and CDR2 SYGVKD. The DNA for the CDR3 is TGTGCCATCAGTGAGTCGGCCACCATTACGACGGAGACCCAGTACTTC. Translated, it gives CAISESATITTETQYF.

The table lists this clonotype with a few counts. CDR3 loop: CASSSLADSYNEQFF. DNA for the CDR3: TGTGCCAGCAGCTCGCTAGCGGACTCCTACAATGAGCAGTTCTTC. The chain is built from TRBV7-2 and TRBJ2-1, with 7 bases matching TRBD2. Germline-derived CDR1 and CDR2 are SGHTA and FQGNSA. With 4 bases clipped from V and 0 bases from J, the junction kept 3 bases outside the gene matches. The CDR3 loop spans 15 amino acids.

This clonotype was counted many times. The CDR3 sequence: CASSLDGGYYEQYF. The CDR3 DNA reads TGTGCCAGCAGCTTAGACGGCGGATATTACGAGCAGTACTTC. The genes are TRBV7-2 and TRBJ2-7; D unclear. Trimming took off 1 base at V and 4 bases at J, with 11 bases between the two ends. This CDR3 is built from 14 residues. Germline V CDR1 and CDR2: SGHTA, FQGNSA.

This clonotype was recorded at least ten times. The DNA of the CDR3 is TGTGCCAGCAGGGACAGGGTTGGCAATCAGCCCCAGCATTTT. Translated: CASRDRVGNQPQHF. This rearrangement joins TRBV12-3 or TRBV12-4 to TRBJ1-5; 8 bases agree with TRBD1. Trimming at V came to 6 bases and at J to 2 bases, leaving 3 bases not matched to a gene. The CDR3 consists of 14 residues.

The gene calls are TRBV7-2 and TRBJ2-1; TRBD2 matches 8 bases. The CDR3 contains 15 residues. V dropped 2 bases and J dropped 6; count of bases not matched to a gene: 6. The germline V gene encodes CDR1 SGHTA and CDR2 FQGNSA. This CDR3 is CASSLWAGGGNEQFF. CDR3 nucleotides: TGTGCCAGCAGCTTATGGGCGGGGGGAGGCAATGAGCAGTTCTTC.

This clonotype occurred many times. The chain is built from TRBV28 and TRBJ1-2; maybe TRBD1 (5 bases). CDR3 length: 11 amino acids. V was shortened by 6 bases and J by 8 bases, with 10 bases between the two germline ends. Germline CDR1 is MDHEN and CDR2 is SYDVKM. The CDR3 coding sequence is TGTGCCAGCAGGCGTGGGGGAGGCTACACCTTC. Residues: CASRRGGGYTF.

This clonotype was detected only a few times. This sequence joins TRBV6-1 and TRBJ2-1; TRBD2 matches 10 bases. The length of the CDR3 is 14 residues. Germline V gives CDR1 MNHNS, CDR2 SASEGT. J was trimmed by 6 bases and V by 7 bases; bases with no gene match: 6. Written as DNA, the CDR3 is TGTGCCAGCACGAGAGCGGGGGGGCTCAATGAGCAGTTCTTC. Residues: CASTRAGGLNEQFF.

The genes are TRBV7-6 and TRBJ1-2; D uncertain. Germline V gene data show CDR1 as SGHVS and CDR2 as FNYEAQ. The V end lost 1 base, the J end lost 3 bases, and 6 bases lay between the germline ends. The length of the CDR3 is 13 residues. The CDR3 loop reads CASSLGPDYGYTF. CDR3 DNA sequence: TGTGCCAGCAGCTTAGGGCCGGACTATGGCTACACCTTC. Combining the CDR3 with reference TRBV7-6 and TRBJ1-2 gives the whole variable domain GAGVSQSPRYKVTKRGQDVALRCDPISGHVSLYWYRQALGQGPEFLTYFNYEAQQDKSGLPNDRFSAERPEGSISTLTIQRTEQRDSAMYRCASSLGPDYGYTFGSGTRLTVV.

V gene TRBV27 combines with J gene TRBJ2-2; no clear D. Trimming stripped 3 bases from V and 6 bases from J, with 2 bases between. The germline V gene has CDR1 MNHEY and CDR2 SMNVEV (reference sequence). The CDR3 sequence is 11 residues long. The CDR3 bases are TGTGCCAGCAGTTTCGCCGGGGAGCTGTTTTTT. Protein sequence: CASSFAGELFF.

This clonotype was counted ten times or more. V and J are TRBV7-6 and TRBJ2-1; tentative D call: TRBD1 (6 bases). V lost 3 bases and J 9 bases, leaving 15 bases between the germline ends. CDR1 is SGHVS and CDR2 is FNYEAQ in the germline V gene. The CDR3 has 14 amino acids. For the CDR3, the DNA is TGTGCCAGCAGCTTGGGTTACAGGGCCGGTGAGCAGTTCTTC. Encoded protein: CASSLGYRAGEQFF.

The rearrangement links TRBV10-3 to TRBJ1-1; D is possibly TRBD1 (5 bases). V shed 3 bases and J shed 10 bases, with 21 bases lying between them. CDR1 is ENHRY and CDR2 is SYGVKD in the germline V gene. CDR3 size: 15 residues. The CDR3 here is CAISEQPQGSGGAFF. CDR3 DNA: TGTGCCATCAGTGAACAACCGCAGGGAAGCGGGGGAGCTTTCTTT.

This clonotype was observed at least ten times. This chain connects TRBV7-9 to TRBJ2-1; 7 nucleotides align to TRBD1. Germline values: CDR1 SEHNR, CDR2 FQNEAQ (reference sequence). The CDR3 totals 16 residues. V was clipped by 5 bases and J by 0 bases; unmatched bases: 7. The CDR3 sequence: CASSGHRGGSYNEQFF. The CDR3 DNA follows: TGTGCCAGCAGCGGGCACAGGGGCGGCTCCTACAATGAGCAGTTCTTC.

Ten or more counts support this clonotype. J is TRBJ1-1 and V is TRBV7-9; D possibly corresponds to TRBD1 (5 bases). Trimming cost V 5 bases and J 4 bases, with 11 bases left between them. CDR1 and CDR2 from the germline V gene are SEHNR and FQNEAQ (reference sequence). This CDR3 contains 13 residues. The DNA of the CDR3 is TGTGCCAGCAGCGTCACAGGCGTCACTGAAGCTTTCTTT. It translates to CASSVTGVTEAFF. The whole variable domain, remainder taken from reference TRBV7-9 and TRBJ1-1, is DTGVSQNPRHKITKRGQNVTFRCDPISEHNRLYWYRQTLGQGPEFLTYFQNEAQLEKSRLLSDRFSAERPKGSFSTLEIQRTEQGDSAMYLCASSVTGVTEAFFGQGTRLTVV.

This clonotype was detected many times. This chain joins TRBV7-2 and TRBJ1-6, with 7 nucleotides matching TRBD1. The length of the CDR3 is 15 residues. Trimming at V came to 7 bases and at J to 7 bases, leaving 10 bases not matched to a gene. Germline lookup yields CDR1 SGHTA and CDR2 FQGNSA. The CDR3 region has the DNA TGTGCCAGCACCCTTAGTGGGACAGAAAATTCACCCCTCCACTTT. Encoded protein: CASTLSGTENSPLHF.

DNA of the CDR3: TGCAGCGTTGAAAGGCCCAACCGGGAGCTGTTTTTT. Protein sequence: CSVERPNRELFF. The chain carries TRBV29-1 and TRBJ2-2; D is unresolved. Trimming took 2 bases from V and 9 from J, leaving 10 bases between them. The CDR3 extends over 12 amino acids. From germline, CDR1 is SQVTM and CDR2 ANQGSEA.

V usage is TRBV28 and J usage is TRBJ1-2, with D tentatively TRBD1 (5 bases). The V end was cut by 8 bases, the J end by 0 bases, with 19 bases between. The CDR3 consists of 16 residues. The germline V gene encodes CDR1 MDHEN and CDR2 SYDVKM. This chain's CDR3 is CASAPLDSSSNYGYTF. As DNA, the CDR3 is TGTGCCAGCGCGCCTTTAGACAGTTCCTCTAACTATGGCTACACCTTC.